These T cell receptor beta chains were read from a single sample in a study of blood T cell repertoires in COVID-19. TCRdb's copy holds only in-frame clones and misses some; the assay was immunoSEQ multiplex PCR. Of under 200,000 clones in the sample, about nine tenths were seen once. Material for sequencing was peripheral blood. These receptor sequences come from a man aged 18 to 30 with acute or convalescent COVID-19. The CDR3 runs from the conserved cysteine through the conserved F or W. A D gene is named only where the DNA matches it firmly. Only part of the rows carry a size: once, few, many, or a class if the clone is expanded.

d_call: .
j_call: TRBJ2-5
cdr3_length: 20
v_call: TRBV4-1
clone_size: few
cdr3_nt: TGCGCCAGCAGCCAAGATCAAATGGGGGGTAGCTCGGCTCTTGGAGGGACCCAGTACTTC
cdr3_aa: CASSQDQMGGSSALGGTQYF

d_call: .
j_call: TRBJ2-1
cdr3_length: 14
v_call: TRBV14
clone_size: .
cdr3_nt: TGTGCCAGCAGCTATAAGATAGGGGGAAGTGAGCAGTTCTTC
cdr3_aa: CASSYKIGGSEQFF

d_call: TRBD1
j_call: TRBJ1-1
cdr3_length: 14
v_call: TRBV3-1/TRBV3-2
clone_size: .
cdr3_nt: TGTGCCAGCAGCCCGAGTGACAGGGTTGTAGGAGCTTTCTTT
cdr3_aa: CASSPSDRVVGAFF

d_call: .
j_call: TRBJ1-4
cdr3_length: 13
v_call: TRBV30
clone_size: .
cdr3_nt: TGTGCCTGGAGCGCCAGGCGGGATGAAAAACTGTTTTTT
cdr3_aa: CAWSARRDEKLFF

d_call: .
j_call: TRBJ2-7
cdr3_length: 16
v_call: TRBV6-1
clone_size: .
cdr3_nt: TGTGCCAGCAGTGAAATTGGGGCCGGAGACTCCTACGAGCAGTACTTC
cdr3_aa: CASSEIGAGDSYEQYF

d_call: TRBD2
j_call: TRBJ2-2
cdr3_length: 18
v_call: TRBV3-1/TRBV3-2
clone_size: .
cdr3_nt: TGTGCCAGCAGCCAAGTGGGTAGGGCGGGGGCGAACACCGGGGAGCTGTTTTTT
cdr3_aa: CASSQVGRAGANTGELFF

d_call: .
j_call: TRBJ1-1
cdr3_length: 16
v_call: TRBV7-9
clone_size: .
cdr3_nt: TGTGCCAGCAGCTTAGCGCAGGGAGGGTCGAACACTGAAGCTTTCTTT
cdr3_aa: CASSLAQGGSNTEAFF

d_call: .
j_call: TRBJ2-4
cdr3_length: 13
v_call: TRBV11-2
clone_size: few
cdr3_nt: TGTGCCAGCAGAGATATCGGGGGACACATTCAGTACTTC
cdr3_aa: CASRDIGGHIQYF

d_call: .
j_call: TRBJ1-2
cdr3_length: 13
v_call: TRBV29-1
clone_size: .
cdr3_nt: TGCAGCGTTGAACAGGGTCGAAACTATGGCTACACCTTC
cdr3_aa: CSVEQGRNYGYTF

d_call: TRBD2
j_call: TRBJ2-3
cdr3_length: 17
v_call: TRBV18
clone_size: .
cdr3_nt: TGTGCCAGCTCACTACTAGCGGGAGGGCCCGGCACAGATACGCAGTATTTT
cdr3_aa: CASSLLAGGPGTDTQYF

d_call: .
j_call: TRBJ2-6
cdr3_length: 15
v_call: TRBV29-1
clone_size: .
cdr3_nt: TGCAGCGTTCTCCAGGCCTCCTCTGGGGCCAACGTCCTGACTTTC
cdr3_aa: CSVLQASSGANVLTF

d_call: .
j_call: TRBJ2-7
cdr3_length: 11
v_call: TRBV30
clone_size: once
cdr3_nt: TGTGCCTGGAGGGACAGCTACGAGCAGTACTTC
cdr3_aa: CAWRDSYEQYF

d_call: TRBD1
j_call: TRBJ2-1
cdr3_length: 14
v_call: TRBV2
clone_size: .
cdr3_nt: TGTGCCAGCAGTGTCCACAGGGGCCACAATGAGCAGTTCTTC
cdr3_aa: CASSVHRGHNEQFF

d_call: .
j_call: TRBJ2-7
cdr3_length: 15
v_call: TRBV7-6
clone_size: .
cdr3_nt: TGTGCCAGCAGCTCCGGTCCAGACGAGGCCTACGAGCAGTACTTC
cdr3_aa: CASSSGPDEAYEQYF